The clone carrying this TCR beta chain was seen a single time. The sample comes from a study of blood T cell repertoires in COVID-19. V gave up 0 bases and J gave up 1 base, with 7 bases separating them. Per germline, CDR1 SGHRS and CDR2 YFSETQ. This CDR3 is 14 amino acids long. Here immunoSEQ multiplex PCR was the method, and the copy in TCRdb shows in-frame clones only, minus some. The repertoire includes approximately 150,000 clones, 87% of them detected once, and more than 0.8% sits in the top ten. The sequence was collected from a woman between 45 and 65 years old with acute or convalescent COVID-19. Sample: peripheral blood. The chain couples TRBV5-1 to TRBJ1-1; D is perhaps TRBD1 (6 bases). The CDR3 sequence is CASSLGGPNTEAFF. CDR3 coding DNA: TGCGCCAGCAGCTTGGGGGGGCCGAACACTGAAGCTTTCTTT.